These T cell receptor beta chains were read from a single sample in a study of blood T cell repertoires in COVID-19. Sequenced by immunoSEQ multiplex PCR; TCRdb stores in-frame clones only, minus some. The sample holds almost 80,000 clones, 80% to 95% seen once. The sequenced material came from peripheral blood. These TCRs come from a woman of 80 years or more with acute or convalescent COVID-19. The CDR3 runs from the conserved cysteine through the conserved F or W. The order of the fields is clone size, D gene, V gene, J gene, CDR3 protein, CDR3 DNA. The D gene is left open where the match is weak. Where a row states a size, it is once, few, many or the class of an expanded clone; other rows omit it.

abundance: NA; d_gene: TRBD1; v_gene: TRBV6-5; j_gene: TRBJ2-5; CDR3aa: CASRGQGGETQYF; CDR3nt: TGTGCCAGCAGGGGACAGGGAGGGGAGACCCAGTACTTC
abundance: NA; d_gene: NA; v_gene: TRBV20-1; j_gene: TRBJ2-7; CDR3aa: CSASTGYEQYF; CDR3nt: TGCAGTGCCAGCACGGGGTACGAGCAGTACTTC
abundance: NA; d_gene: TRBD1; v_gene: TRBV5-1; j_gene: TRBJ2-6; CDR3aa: CASSLGTGGSLSGANVLTF; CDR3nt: TGCGCCAGCAGCTTGGGTACAGGGGGCTCCCTCTCTGGGGCCAACGTCCTGACTTTC
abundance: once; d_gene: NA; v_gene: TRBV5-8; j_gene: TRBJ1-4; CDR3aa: CASTVAGGAANEKLFF; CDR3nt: TGTGCCAGCACCGTTGCGGGGGGCGCGGCTAATGAAAAACTGTTTTTT
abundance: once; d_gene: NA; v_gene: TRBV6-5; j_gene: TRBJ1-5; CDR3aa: CASPLQPQHF; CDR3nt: TGTGCCAGCCCCTTGCAGCCCCAGCATTTT
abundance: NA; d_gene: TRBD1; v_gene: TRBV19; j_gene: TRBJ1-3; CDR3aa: CASSPETGHSGNTIYF; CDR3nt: TGTGCCAGTAGTCCGGAGACAGGGCACTCTGGAAACACCATATATTTT
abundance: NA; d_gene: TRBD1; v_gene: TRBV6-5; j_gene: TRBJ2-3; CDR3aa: CASSYSWRQGTYTQYF; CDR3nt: TGTGCCAGCAGTTACTCGTGGCGACAGGGCACGTATACGCAGTATTTT
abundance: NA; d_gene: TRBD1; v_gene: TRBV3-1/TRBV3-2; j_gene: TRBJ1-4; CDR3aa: CASSQATGQYEKLFF; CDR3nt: TGTGCCAGCAGCCAAGCGACAGGGCAATATGAAAAACTGTTTTTT
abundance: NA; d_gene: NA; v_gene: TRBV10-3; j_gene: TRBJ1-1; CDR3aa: CAITSSRVYMNTEAFF; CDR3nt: TGTGCCATCACATCATCTCGGGTCTATATGAACACTGAAGCTTTCTTT
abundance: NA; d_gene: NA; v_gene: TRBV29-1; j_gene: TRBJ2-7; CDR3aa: CSVEDPEGYEQYF; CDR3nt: TGCAGCGTTGAAGATCCCGAGGGCTACGAGCAGTACTTC